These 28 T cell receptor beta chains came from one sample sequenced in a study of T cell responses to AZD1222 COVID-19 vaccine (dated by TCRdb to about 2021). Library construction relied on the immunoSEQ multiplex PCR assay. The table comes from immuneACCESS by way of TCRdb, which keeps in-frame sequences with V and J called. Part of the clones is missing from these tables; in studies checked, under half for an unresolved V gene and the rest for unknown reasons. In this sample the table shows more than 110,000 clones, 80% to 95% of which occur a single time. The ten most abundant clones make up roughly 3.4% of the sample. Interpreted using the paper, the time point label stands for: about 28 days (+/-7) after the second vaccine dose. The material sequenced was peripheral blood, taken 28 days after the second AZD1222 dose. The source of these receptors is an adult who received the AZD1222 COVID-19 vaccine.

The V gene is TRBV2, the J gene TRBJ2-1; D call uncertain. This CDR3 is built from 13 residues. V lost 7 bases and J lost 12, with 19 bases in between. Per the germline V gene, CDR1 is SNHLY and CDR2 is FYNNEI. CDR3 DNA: TGTGCCAGCAACCCCTCAGGTATTCGTGGGCAGTTCTTC. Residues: CASNPSGIRGQFF.

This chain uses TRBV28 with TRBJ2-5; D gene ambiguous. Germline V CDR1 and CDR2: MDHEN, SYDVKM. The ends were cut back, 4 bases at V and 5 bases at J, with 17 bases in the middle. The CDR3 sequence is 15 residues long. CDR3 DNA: TGTGCCAGCAGTTCTGTCACAGCCGGCAAGGAGACCCAGTACTTC. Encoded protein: CASSSVTAGKETQYF.

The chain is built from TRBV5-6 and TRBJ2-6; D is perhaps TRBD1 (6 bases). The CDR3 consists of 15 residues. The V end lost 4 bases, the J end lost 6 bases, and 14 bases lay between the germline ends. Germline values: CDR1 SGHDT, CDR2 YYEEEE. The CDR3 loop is CASSRTQGMANVLTF. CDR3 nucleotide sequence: TGTGCCAGCAGCCGAACACAGGGAATGGCCAACGTCCTGACTTTC.

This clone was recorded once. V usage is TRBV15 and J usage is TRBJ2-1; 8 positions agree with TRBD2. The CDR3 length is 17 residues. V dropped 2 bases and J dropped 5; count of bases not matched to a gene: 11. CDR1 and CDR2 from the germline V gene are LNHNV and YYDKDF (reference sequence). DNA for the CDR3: TGTGCCACCAGCAGACCTCTAGCGGGCCGCTCTGACAATGAGCAGTTCTTC. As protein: CATSRPLAGRSDNEQFF.

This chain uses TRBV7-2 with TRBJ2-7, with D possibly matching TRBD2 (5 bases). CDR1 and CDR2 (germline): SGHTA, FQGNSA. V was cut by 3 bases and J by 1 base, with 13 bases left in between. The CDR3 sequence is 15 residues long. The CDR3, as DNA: TGTGCCAGCAGCTTGCTTGCGGGCCTTTCCTACGAGCAGTACTTC. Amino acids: CASSLLAGLSYEQYF.

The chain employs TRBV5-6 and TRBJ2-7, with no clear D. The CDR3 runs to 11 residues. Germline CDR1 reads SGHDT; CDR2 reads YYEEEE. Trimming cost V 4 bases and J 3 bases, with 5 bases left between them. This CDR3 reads CASSVDYEQYF. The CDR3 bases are TGTGCCAGCAGCGTCGACTACGAGCAGTACTTC.

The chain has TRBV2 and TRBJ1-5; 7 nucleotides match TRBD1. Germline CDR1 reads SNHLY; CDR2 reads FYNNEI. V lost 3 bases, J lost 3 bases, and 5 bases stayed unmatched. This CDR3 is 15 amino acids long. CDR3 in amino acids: CASSEDRPLNQPQHF. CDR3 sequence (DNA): TGTGCCAGCAGTGAGGACAGGCCGCTCAATCAGCCCCAGCATTTT.

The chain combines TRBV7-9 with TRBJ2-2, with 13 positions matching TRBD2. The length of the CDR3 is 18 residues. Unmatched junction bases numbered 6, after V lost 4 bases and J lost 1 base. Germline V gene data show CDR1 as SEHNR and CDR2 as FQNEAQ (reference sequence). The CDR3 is CASSSGTSGTRNTGELFF. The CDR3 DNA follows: TGTGCCAGCAGCTCTGGGACTAGCGGGACGCGGAACACCGGGGAGCTGTTTTTT.

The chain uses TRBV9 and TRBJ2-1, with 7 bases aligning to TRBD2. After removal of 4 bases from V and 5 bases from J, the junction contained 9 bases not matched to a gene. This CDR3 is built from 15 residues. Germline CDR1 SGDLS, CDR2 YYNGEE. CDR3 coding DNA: TGTGCCAGCAGCCCGGGGGGAGGGCCCGACAATGAGCAGTTCTTC. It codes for CASSPGGGPDNEQFF.

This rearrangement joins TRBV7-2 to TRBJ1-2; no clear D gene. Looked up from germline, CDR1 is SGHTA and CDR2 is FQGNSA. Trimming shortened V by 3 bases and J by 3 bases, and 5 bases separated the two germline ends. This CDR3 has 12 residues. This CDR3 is CASSFLDYGYTF. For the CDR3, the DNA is TGTGCCAGCAGCTTCCTGGACTATGGCTACACCTTC. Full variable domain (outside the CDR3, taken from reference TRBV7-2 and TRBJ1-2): GAGVSQSPSNKVTEKGKDVELRCDPISGHTALYWYRQSLGQGLEFLIYFQGNSAPDKSGLPSDRFSAERTGGSVSTLTIQRTQQEDSAVYLCASSFLDYGYTFGSGTRLTVV.

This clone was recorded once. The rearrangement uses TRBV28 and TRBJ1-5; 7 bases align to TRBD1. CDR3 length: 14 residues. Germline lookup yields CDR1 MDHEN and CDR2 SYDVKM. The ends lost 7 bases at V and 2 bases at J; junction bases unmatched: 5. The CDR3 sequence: CASTPGGGNQPQHF. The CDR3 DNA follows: TGTGCCAGCACCCCAGGGGGGGGCAATCAGCCCCAGCATTTT.

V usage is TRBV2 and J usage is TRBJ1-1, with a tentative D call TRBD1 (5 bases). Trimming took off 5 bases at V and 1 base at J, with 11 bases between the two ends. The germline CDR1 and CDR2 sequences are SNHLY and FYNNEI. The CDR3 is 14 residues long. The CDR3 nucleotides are TGTGCCAGCAGTAGTAGGGGAACGAACACTGAAGCTTTCTTT. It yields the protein CASSSRGTNTEAFF. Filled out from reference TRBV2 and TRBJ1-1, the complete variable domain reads EPEVTQTPSHQVTQMGQEVILRCVPISNHLYFYWYRQILGQKVEFLVSFYNNEISEKSEIFDDQFSVERPDGSNFTLKIRSTKLEDSAMYFCASSSRGTNTEAFFGQGTRLTVV.

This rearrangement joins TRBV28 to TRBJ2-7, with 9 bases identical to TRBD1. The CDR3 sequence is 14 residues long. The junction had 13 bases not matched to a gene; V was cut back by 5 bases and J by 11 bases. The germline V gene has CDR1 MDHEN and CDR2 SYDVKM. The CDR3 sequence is CASSLGDRAGEEYF. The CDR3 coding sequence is TGTGCCAGCAGTCTCGGGGACAGGGCCGGGGAGGAGTACTTC.

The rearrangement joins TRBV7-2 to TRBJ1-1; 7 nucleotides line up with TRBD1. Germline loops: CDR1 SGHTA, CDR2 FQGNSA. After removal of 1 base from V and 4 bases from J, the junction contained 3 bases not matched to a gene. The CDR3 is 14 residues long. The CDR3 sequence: CASSLVGGGTEAFF. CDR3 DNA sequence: TGTGCCAGCAGCTTAGTAGGGGGCGGCACTGAAGCTTTCTTT.

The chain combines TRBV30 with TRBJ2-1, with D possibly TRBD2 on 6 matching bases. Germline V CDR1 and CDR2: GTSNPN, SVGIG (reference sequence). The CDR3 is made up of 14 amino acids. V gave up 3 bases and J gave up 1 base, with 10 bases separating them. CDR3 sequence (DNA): TGTGCCTGGAGCGCTGGGACTTCCTACAATGAGCAGTTCTTC. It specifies CAWSAGTSYNEQFF.

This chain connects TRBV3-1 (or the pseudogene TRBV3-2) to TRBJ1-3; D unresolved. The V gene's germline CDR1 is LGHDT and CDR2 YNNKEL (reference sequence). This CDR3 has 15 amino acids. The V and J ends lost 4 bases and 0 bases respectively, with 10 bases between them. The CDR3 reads CASSRAGSSGNTIYF. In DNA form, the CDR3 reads TGTGCCAGCAGCCGCGCCGGGAGCTCTGGAAACACCATATATTTT.

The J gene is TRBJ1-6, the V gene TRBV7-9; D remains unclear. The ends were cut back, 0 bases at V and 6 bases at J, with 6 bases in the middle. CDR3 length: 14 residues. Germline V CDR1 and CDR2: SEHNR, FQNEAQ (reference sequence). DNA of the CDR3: TGTGCCAGCAGCTTAGCGGGAGCTAATTCACCCCTCCACTTT. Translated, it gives CASSLAGANSPLHF.

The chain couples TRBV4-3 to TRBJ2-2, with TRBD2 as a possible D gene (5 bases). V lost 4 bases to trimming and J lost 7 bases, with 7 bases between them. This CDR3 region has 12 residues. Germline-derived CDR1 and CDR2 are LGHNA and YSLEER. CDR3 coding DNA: TGCGCCAGCAGCCTAGAGGGCGGGGAGCTGTTTTTT. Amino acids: CASSLEGGELFF.

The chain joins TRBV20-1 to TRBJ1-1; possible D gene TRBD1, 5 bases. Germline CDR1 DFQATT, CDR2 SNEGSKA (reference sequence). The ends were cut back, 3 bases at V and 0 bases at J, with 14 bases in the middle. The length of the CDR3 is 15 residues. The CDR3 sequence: CSASLFPQVNTEAFF. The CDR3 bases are TGCAGTGCTAGTTTGTTTCCACAGGTGAACACTGAAGCTTTCTTT.

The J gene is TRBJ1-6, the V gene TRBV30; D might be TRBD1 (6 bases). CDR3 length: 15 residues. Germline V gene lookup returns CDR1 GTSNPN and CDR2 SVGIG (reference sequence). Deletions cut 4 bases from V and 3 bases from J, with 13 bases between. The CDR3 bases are TGTGCCTGGAACCTGAAGACAGGCTATAATTCACCCCTCCACTTT. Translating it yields CAWNLKTGYNSPLHF.

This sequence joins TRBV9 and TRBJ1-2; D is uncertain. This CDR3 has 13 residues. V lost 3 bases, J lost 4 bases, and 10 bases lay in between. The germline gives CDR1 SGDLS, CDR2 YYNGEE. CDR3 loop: CASSARDLYGYTF. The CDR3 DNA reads TGTGCCAGCAGCGCCCGAGACCTCTATGGCTACACCTTC.

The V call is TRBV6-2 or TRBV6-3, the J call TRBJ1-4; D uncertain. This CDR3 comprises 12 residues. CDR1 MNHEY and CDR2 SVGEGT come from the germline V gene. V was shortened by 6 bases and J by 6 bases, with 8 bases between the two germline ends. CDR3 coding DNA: TGTGCCAGCAGCCGGAGGGATGAAAAACTGTTTTTT. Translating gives CASSRRDEKLFF.

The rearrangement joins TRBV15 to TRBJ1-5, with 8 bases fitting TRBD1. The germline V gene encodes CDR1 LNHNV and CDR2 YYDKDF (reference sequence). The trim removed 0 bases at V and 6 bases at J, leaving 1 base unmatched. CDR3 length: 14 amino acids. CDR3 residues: CATSREQGGQPQHF. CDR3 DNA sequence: TGTGCCACCAGCAGAGAACAGGGGGGTCAGCCCCAGCATTTT.

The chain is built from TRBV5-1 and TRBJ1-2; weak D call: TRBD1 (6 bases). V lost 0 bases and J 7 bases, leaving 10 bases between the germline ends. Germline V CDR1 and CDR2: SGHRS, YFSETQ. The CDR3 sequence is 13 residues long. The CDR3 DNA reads TGCGCCAGCAGCTTGGGGCAGGGGTTTGGCTACACCTTC. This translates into CASSLGQGFGYTF.

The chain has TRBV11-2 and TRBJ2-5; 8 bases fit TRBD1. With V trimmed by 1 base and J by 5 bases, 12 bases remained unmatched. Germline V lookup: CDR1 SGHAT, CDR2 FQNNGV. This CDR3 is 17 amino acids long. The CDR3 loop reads CASSLAFGQGFRETQYF. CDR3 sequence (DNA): TGTGCCAGCAGCTTAGCGTTTGGACAGGGATTCCGGGAGACCCAGTACTTC.

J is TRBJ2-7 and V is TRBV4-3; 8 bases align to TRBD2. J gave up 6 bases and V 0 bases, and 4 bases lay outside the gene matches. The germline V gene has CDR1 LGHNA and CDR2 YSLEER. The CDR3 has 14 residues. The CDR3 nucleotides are TGCGCCAGCAGCCAAGACCTAGCGGGCGGCGAGCAGTACTTC. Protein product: CASSQDLAGGEQYF.

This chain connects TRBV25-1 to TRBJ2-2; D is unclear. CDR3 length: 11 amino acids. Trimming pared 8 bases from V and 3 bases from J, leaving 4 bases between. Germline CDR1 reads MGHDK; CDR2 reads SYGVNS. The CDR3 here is CASGYTGELFF. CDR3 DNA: TGTGCCAGCGGGTACACCGGGGAGCTGTTTTTT.

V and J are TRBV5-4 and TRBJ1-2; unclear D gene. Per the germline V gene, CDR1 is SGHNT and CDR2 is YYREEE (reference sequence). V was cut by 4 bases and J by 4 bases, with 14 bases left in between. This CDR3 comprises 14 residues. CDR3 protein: CASSTAGWSYGYTF. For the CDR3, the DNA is TGTGCCAGCAGCACCGCAGGATGGAGCTATGGCTACACCTTC.